This TCR beta chain comes out of a study of T cell clones after liver transplantation (dated by TCRdb to 2018 to 2020). In the study overall: The samples were obtained from ITN030ST, a randomized trial that attempted immunosuppression withdrawal within 2 years after liver transplantation. After a pre-transplant mixed lymphocyte reaction, TCRbeta sequencing was used to pinpoint donor-reactive T cell clones, which were subsequently tracked in post-transplant blood. Third party-reactive TCRbeta sequences were also identified from pre-transplant MLRs to serve as an antigen-independent comparator for donor-reactive sequences. Of the eight recipients, a few were HCV-positive, while the remaining recipients had been transplanted for non-autoimmune, non-viral indications. Until randomization at 12-24 months post-transplant, subjects were given standard immunosuppression, with no induction therapy. Tolerance was defined as complete immunosuppression withdrawal for at least one year with no rise in liver enzymes beyond twice the upper limit of normal. Blood samples were taken pre-transplant, pre-randomization before withdrawal, and post-randomization after full withdrawal or failed withdrawal. The studied cohort comprised 8 liver transplant recipients, 3 classified as tolerant and 5 as non-tolerant.

Unstimulated PBMCs, after thawing, were stained for CD3, CD4 and CD8 and then FACS-sorted into CD3+CD4+ and CD3+CD8+ populations. All 8 studied subjects were randomized to withdrawal of immunosuppression. The Qiagen DNeasy Blood and Tissue Kit was used for genomic DNA isolation. High-throughput TCRbeta CDR3 sequencing of frozen genomic DNA was performed by immunoSEQ, including PCR amplification, mapping, bias correction and internal controls. In the original analysis: Productive rearrangements were kept, and unique TCRbeta sequences were defined by CDR3 nucleotide sequence plus V and J gene. For a sequence to be called donor-reactive, it needed a frequency of at least 0.01% and at least 5-fold expansion in CFSE-low cells compared with unstimulated pre-transplant cells. Minimum frequency thresholds were set for each subject based on the unstimulated sample with the lowest template count, ensuring at least 90% detection power. Jensen-Shannon divergence between the top 1000 TCRbeta sequences post-transplant and pre-transplant was used to measure repertoire turnover. Two-sided Fisher's exact tests were used to test for changes in the detection of donor-reactive sequences. The source is immuneACCESS, and TCRdb retained only in-frame sequences with V and J called. Part of the clones is not carried over; for the studies checked, unresolved V genes explain less than half of this, and the remainder is unexplained. That table furnishes V, J and clone size, whereas the DNA furnished D and trimming. A total of under 35,000 clones appear in this sample, around 94% of them only once. The top ten clones comprise 26% of the sample.

What the work shows at the level of the full study, not this receptor alone: A greater decline was seen for donor-reactive sequences than for third party-reactive sequences, suggesting partial antigen-specific deletion unrelated to withdrawal success. Conclusions were preliminary, limited by small, heterogeneous patient numbers and non-standardized post-transplant time points. In 5 of 8 subjects, circulating donor-reactive CD4 TCRbeta sequences decreased significantly after transplant, regardless of tolerance or HCV status. Once repertoire turnover was taken into account, donor-reactive detection showed a significant reduction for CD4 in 7 of 8 subjects and for CD8 in 8 of 8. In a couple of subjects, low numbers of available donor cells limited the measurable donor-reactive repertoire. Because no allograft tissue specimens were available, donor-reactive T cells may have migrated into the graft instead of being deleted.

Details on this clone: Its cognate antigen has yet to be identified. There are no base qualities to consult, and no much larger clone falls within one base.

Including cysteine and phenylalanine, the CDR3 has 13 amino acids. Kept here is only the CDR3 DNA, which spans 39 bases and is read in frame from base 1. Via the germline V gene, CDR1 is SGHDT and CDR2 YYEEEE. V gives up 4 bases and J gives up 0 bases, and the segment between their germline ends measures 7 bases. Sequences were derived from CD8+ T cells from blood, sampled 12 months after liver transplant. The V and J segments used are TRBV5-6 and TRBJ1-2, with an unclear D gene assignment. This TCR was sampled from a human patient who received a liver transplant. It is possible that, after a transplant, some T cells come from the graft donor. The base sequence is TGTGCCAGCAGCCAAGGGACTAACTATGGCTACACCTTC. Translated, it gives CASSQGTNYGYTF.